This TCR beta chain was observed in a study of blood T cell repertoires in COVID-19 (dated by TCRdb to 2019 to 2021). Regarding the study in general: Samples covering the acute and convalescent phases of COVID-19 were provided by collaborators in the United States, Italy and Spain. Sample metadata almost always included a de-identified subject ID, COVID-19 status, age in years and sex. Where available, HLA class I and class II types were obtained from metadata supplied by the sample provider rather than from assay-based typing. The dataset comprised deeply sampled blood TCRbeta repertoires from subjects exposed to, actively infected with, or recovered from COVID-19. The samples were drawn from two sources: the first 160 participants of the ongoing ImmuneRACE study, and fewer than 1,500 subjects contributed by 6 global collaborators. The material from the prospective study consisted of cDNA or gDNA derived from T cells, B-cell-depleted T cells, or PBMCs. The repertoires were released in a freely available public database intended as a resource for research on the immune response to SARS-CoV-2.

Worth noting for this clone: Its antigen is unknown. No clone much larger than this one lies a single base away; base qualities are absent.

The immunoSEQ Assay, a bias-controlled multiplex PCR, was used to amplify TCRbeta CDR3 regions from genomic DNA. The paper's processing steps were these. Within the assay, amplification of reference gene primers was used to estimate how many nucleated cells each sample contained. To quantify the absolute abundance of each unique TCRbeta CDR3 rearrangement, sequence reads were collapsed and filtered. Productive Simpson clonality was computed per sample as the square root of Simpson's diversity index over productive rearrangements. This immuneACCESS table, as held by TCRdb, lists in-frame sequences with V and J called but not all clones. Of the missing ones, under half trace to an unresolved V gene in checked studies; the others have no known cause. The DNA gave D and trimming, while V, J and clone size come from that table. This sample comprises about 130,000 clones, just under 85% of them detected only once. Over 9% of the sample lies in the top ten.

What the authors observed across the whole study: The amount of clinical and demographic metadata varied by source and participant and was provided uncurated.

Looking up the germline V gene (reference sequence) yields CDR1 LNHDA and CDR2 SQIVND. Including the terminal cysteine and phenylalanine, the CDR3 comprises 14 residues. Only the CDR3 portion is preserved as DNA: 42 bases, with reading frame beginning at the first base. V and J are truncated by 4 bases and 6 bases respectively, leaving an intervening sequence of 13 bases. In the prospective study, participants were roughly 18 to 89 years old, resided in about two dozen geographic areas of the United States, and were enrolled through a virtual design. To assign participants to cohorts, the prospective study relied on clinical history that participants themselves reported in a screening survey and a study questionnaire. Recovered participants in ImmuneRACE Cohort 3 were defined by two consecutive negative NP/OP PCR tests, clearance by a healthcare professional, or resolution of symptoms. Mobile phlebotomists in the prospective study collected whole blood, serum and a nasopharyngeal or oropharyngeal swab from every participant. Additional blood draws and questionnaires over an approximately 2-month period could optionally be provided by prospective study participants. Prospective study blood samples were shipped either frozen or at room temperature before DNA extraction.

The sequenced sample was PBMCs or T cells enriched from blood (not recorded which). Here the chain combines TRBV19 and TRBJ2-1; the best D guess is TRBD2, with 5 bases matching. This receptor was identified in a man aged 45 to 65 who had recovered from COVID-19. The CDR3 reads CASSRTGLSNEQFF. The base sequence is TGTGCCAGTAGTAGAACTGGACTCAGCAATGAGCAGTTCTTC.